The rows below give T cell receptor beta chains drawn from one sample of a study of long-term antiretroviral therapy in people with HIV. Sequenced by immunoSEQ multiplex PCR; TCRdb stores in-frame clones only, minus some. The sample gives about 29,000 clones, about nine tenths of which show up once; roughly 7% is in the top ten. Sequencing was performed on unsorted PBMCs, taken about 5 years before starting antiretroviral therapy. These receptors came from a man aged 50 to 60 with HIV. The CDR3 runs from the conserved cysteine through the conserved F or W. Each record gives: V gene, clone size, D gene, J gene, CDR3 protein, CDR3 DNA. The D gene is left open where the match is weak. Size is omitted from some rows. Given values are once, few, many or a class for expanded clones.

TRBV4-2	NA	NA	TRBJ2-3	CASSQGPQEAVTQYF	TGTGCCAGCAGCCAAGGACCCCAAGAGGCAGTTACGCAGTATTTT
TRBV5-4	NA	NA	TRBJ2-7	CATFSDSSSYEQYF	TGTGCCACCTTCAGCGATTCATCCTCCTACGAGCAGTACTTC
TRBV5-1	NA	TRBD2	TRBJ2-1	CASSSTSGPYNEQFF	TGCGCCAGCAGCTCAACTAGCGGTCCCTACAATGAGCAGTTCTTC
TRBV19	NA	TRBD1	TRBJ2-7	CASSLHRGRGYEQYF	TGTGCCAGTAGTCTTCACAGGGGGCGCGGATACGAGCAGTACTTC
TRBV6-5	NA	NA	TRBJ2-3	CASSTRGRDTQYF	TGTGCCAGCAGTACCCGCGGGCGCGATACGCAGTATTTT
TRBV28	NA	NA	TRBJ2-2	CASSPPRANTGELFF	TGTGCCAGCAGTCCCCCCAGGGCTAACACCGGGGAGCTGTTTTTT
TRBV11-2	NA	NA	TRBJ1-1	CASSRWRANTEAFF	TGTGCCAGCAGCCGCTGGAGGGCGAACACTGAAGCTTTCTTT
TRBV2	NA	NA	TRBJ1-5	CASKGTTDLYSNQPQHF	TGTGCCAGCAAGGGCACGACAGACCTCTATAGCAATCAGCCCCAGCATTTT
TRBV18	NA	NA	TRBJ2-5	CASSPPKRDPQETQYF	TGTGCCAGCTCACCCCCAAAGCGAGACCCCCAAGAGACCCAGTACTTC
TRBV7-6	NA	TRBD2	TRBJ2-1	CASSSSGSGLYNEQFF	TGTGCCAGCAGCTCTAGCGGGAGTGGCCTATACAATGAGCAGTTCTTC
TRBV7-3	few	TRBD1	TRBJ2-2	CASSSENRGTGELFF	TGTGCCAGCAGCTCTGAAAACAGGGGGACCGGGGAGCTGTTTTTT
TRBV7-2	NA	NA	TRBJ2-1	CASSFSTGTLLEQFF	TGTGCCAGCAGCTTTTCGACAGGGACTCTCTTAGAGCAGTTCTTC
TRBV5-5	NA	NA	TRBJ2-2	CASSSRSGSTGELFF	TGTGCCAGCAGCTCTCGAAGCGGAAGCACCGGGGAGCTGTTTTTT
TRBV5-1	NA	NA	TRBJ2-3	CASSVGTEDRVDTQYF	TGCGCCAGCAGCGTCGGGACCGAAGACCGGGTAGATACGCAGTATTTT
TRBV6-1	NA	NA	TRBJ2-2	CASSDILNRLGIDTGELFF	TGTGCCAGCAGTGATATTCTGAACAGATTGGGTATTGACACCGGGGAGCTGTTTTTT
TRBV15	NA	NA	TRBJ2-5	CATSRGYREETQYF	TGTGCCACCAGCAGAGGGTACAGGGAAGAGACCCAGTACTTC
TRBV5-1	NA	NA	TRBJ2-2	CASSSKGVRGEVPTGELFF	TGCGCCAGCAGCTCGAAAGGTGTCAGGGGTGAGGTGCCCACCGGGGAGCTGTTTTTT
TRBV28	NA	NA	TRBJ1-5	CASSPGQPQHF	TGTGCCAGCAGTCCGGGGCAGCCCCAGCATTTT
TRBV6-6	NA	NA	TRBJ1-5	CASSYSTLYSNQPQHF	TGTGCCAGCAGTTACTCGACCCTTTATAGCAATCAGCCCCAGCATTTT
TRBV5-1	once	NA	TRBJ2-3	CASSWADTQYF	TGCGCCAGCAGCTGGGCAGATACGCAGTATTTT
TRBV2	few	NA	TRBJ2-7	CASSSLVEQYF	TGTGCCAGCAGTTCCCTGGTGGAGCAGTACTTC
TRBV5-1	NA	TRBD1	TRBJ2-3	CASSPTGGDTQYF	TGCGCCAGCAGCCCGACAGGGGGAGATACGCAGTATTTT
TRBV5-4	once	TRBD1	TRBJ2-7	CASNRQGIDYEQYF	TGTGCCAGCAACAGACAGGGCATTGACTACGAGCAGTACTTC
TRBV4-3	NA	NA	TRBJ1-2	CASSQGTELLF	TGCGCCAGCAGCCAAGGCACCGAGCTACTATTC
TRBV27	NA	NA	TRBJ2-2	CASSLLRLARGYPMNTGELFF	TGTGCCAGCAGTTTATTACGGCTAGCGCGTGGATATCCCATGAACACCGGGGAGCTGTTTTTT
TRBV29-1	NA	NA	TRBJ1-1	CSVAIARVSTEAFF	TGCAGCGTTGCAATAGCCAGGGTGAGCACTGAAGCTTTCTTT
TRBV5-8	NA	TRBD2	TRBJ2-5	CASSLGRTSGGHQETQYF	TGTGCCAGCAGCTTGGGCAGGACTAGCGGGGGCCACCAAGAGACCCAGTACTTC
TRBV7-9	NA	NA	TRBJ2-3	CASGGWTTLLNF	TGTGCCAGCGGCGGGTGGACTACCCTCCTGAATTTT
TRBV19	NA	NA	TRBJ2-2	CASSIWSTWGLVGELFF	TGTGCCAGTAGTATCTGGTCGACCTGGGGACTTGTCGGGGAGCTGTTTTTT
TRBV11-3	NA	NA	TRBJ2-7	CASSLYRPPTGSAYEQYF	TGTGCCAGCAGCTTATACAGACCCCCGACAGGTTCAGCCTACGAGCAGTACTTC
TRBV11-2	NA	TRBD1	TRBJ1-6	CASSFEGASYNSPLHF	TGTGCCAGCAGCTTTGAGGGGGCCTCCTATAATTCACCCCTCCACTTT